This entry lists 22 T cell receptor beta chains sequenced from one sample in a study of CD8+CD57+ T cells in acquired aplastic anemia. Researchers used genomic DNA as the template to profile TCR beta VDJ and CDR3. Each CDR3 protein is one row after TCRdb ran MiXCR on the reads. The data contain about 190,000 distinct CDR3 sequences, approximately 50% of them singletons. Sequenced material: sorted CD4+, CD8+, or CD8+CD57+ T cells (not recorded which) from PBMCs. The receptors were gathered from a human donor in good health, serving as a control.

This sequence joins TRBV7-3 and TRBJ1-6, with TRBD1 matching 8 bases. The CDR3 covers 14 residues. V was pared by 2 bases and J by 14 bases, with 8 bases of the junction left unmatched. CDR1 and CDR2 (germline): SGHTA, FQGTGA. The DNA for the CDR3 is TGTGCCAGCAGCTTACGGGACAGGCGAGGGGCCCTCCACTTT. This translates into CASSLRDRRGALHF.

This clonotype showed up just a few times. The chain carries TRBV2 and TRBJ1-2, with D possibly TRBD1 on 5 matching bases. V shed 7 bases and J shed 2 bases, with 11 bases lying between them. This CDR3 is 13 amino acids long. Germline values: CDR1 SNHLY, CDR2 FYNNEI. The CDR3 region is CASTGPGNYGYTF. In DNA, the CDR3 is TGTGCCAGCACTGGTCCAGGGAACTATGGCTACACCTTC.

J is TRBJ2-3 and V is TRBV5-5; D unresolved. Germline V gene sequence: CDR1 SGHKS, CDR2 YYEKEE (reference sequence). Deletions cut 3 bases from V and 2 bases from J, with 13 bases between. The CDR3 sequence is 15 residues long. The CDR3 nucleotides read TGTGCCAGCAGCTCCTCCGGGCTCACCACAGATACGCAGTATTTT. The encoded protein is CASSSSGLTTDTQYF.

The chain employs TRBV19 and TRBJ2-5, with 14 bases identical to TRBD2. The assigned J gene may be wrong: the sequence end matches TRBJ2-1 better. Per germline, CDR1 LNHDA and CDR2 SQIVND (reference sequence). This CDR3 contains 16 residues. The chain's CDR3 is CASSIGTSGGYNEQFF. For the CDR3, the DNA is TGTGCCAGTAGTATTGGGACTAGCGGGGGATACAATGAGCAGTTCTTC.

The chain links TRBV2 to TRBJ2-3; a possible D gene is TRBD1 (5 bases). The germline CDR1 and CDR2 sequences are SNHLY and FYNNEI. V dropped 6 bases and J dropped 6 bases, with 19 bases sitting between them. The CDR3 totals 15 residues. CDR3 coding DNA: TGTGCCAGCAGCGTAGGGCAGGGTGACACGGATACGCAGTATTTT. Amino acid sequence: CASSVGQGDTDTQYF.

This clonotype was counted a few times. Germline and junction disagree at one end, which may indicate a read error. This chain uses TRBV7-7 with TRBJ2-5; no definite D call. The CDR3 covers 13 residues. Germline lookup yields CDR1 SSHAT and CDR2 FNYEAQ (reference sequence). DNA of the CDR3: TGTGCTAGCAGCTTCGGCAGGTTGGAGACCCAGTACTTC. Translated: CASSFGRLETQYF.

Regarding this clonotype: At one end, the junction sequence differs from germline, possibly due to a read error. The CDR3 sequence: CASGVGGYNEQFF. CDR3 coding DNA: TGTGCCAGCGGCGTAGGTGGGTACAATGAGCAGTTCTTC. The chain combines TRBV9 with TRBJ2-1; D not certain. This CDR3 is built from 13 residues. Per the germline V gene, CDR1 is SGDLS and CDR2 is YYNGEE.

CDR3 DNA sequence: TGCAGTGCTAGAGATCTGAGGGCGGGGGGAACTCCCTACGAGCAGTACTTC. Its translation is CSARDLRAGGTPYEQYF. This chain uses TRBV20-1 with TRBJ2-7; TRBD2 agrees at 8 bases. J was trimmed by 2 bases and V by 0 bases; bases with no gene match: 12. The CDR3 has 17 amino acids. Per the germline V gene, CDR1 is DFQATT and CDR2 is SNEGSKA (reference sequence).

This chain links TRBV7-3 with TRBJ2-7; the match to TRBD1 covers 7 bases. The CDR3 totals 12 residues. The trim removed 5 bases at V and 6 bases at J, leaving 4 bases unmatched. Germline CDR1 SGHTA, CDR2 FQGTGA. Written as DNA, the CDR3 is TGTGCCAGCAGCGCCCGACAGGGCGAGCAGTACTTC. It specifies CASSARQGEQYF.

This clonotype has at least ten counts. The CDR3 reads CASSPGTDEQYF. The CDR3, as DNA: TGTGCCAGCAGTCCCGGGACAGACGAGCAGTACTTC. The chain recombines TRBV11-3 with TRBJ2-7; 7 nucleotides align to TRBD1. V trimming: 6 bases; J trimming: 5 bases; junction bases outside the gene matches: 4. The CDR3 spans 12 residues. Per the germline V gene, CDR1 is SGHNT and CDR2 is YENEEA.

The V and J genes are TRBV20-1 and TRBJ2-5; D is ambiguous. The CDR3 runs to 13 residues. The V gene's germline CDR1 is DFQATT and CDR2 SNEGSKA (reference sequence). The ends were cut back, 3 bases at V and 2 bases at J, with 10 bases in the middle. This chain's CDR3 is CSARSTQQETQYF. CDR3 in DNA: TGCAGTGCTAGGTCGACACAACAAGAGACCCAGTACTTC.

The CDR3 spells CASSLDDRPGELFF. The CDR3 nucleotides read TGTGCCAGCAGCTTAGATGACCGACCCGGGGAGCTGTTTTTT. The chain combines TRBV7-2 with TRBJ2-2; no firm D call. The CDR3 runs 14 residues. Germline values: CDR1 SGHTA, CDR2 FQGNSA. V dropped 1 base and J dropped 6 bases, with 9 bases sitting between them.

This clonotype has ten or more counts. This chain joins TRBV27 and TRBJ1-5; D possibly corresponds to TRBD1 (5 bases). Germline V gene lookup returns CDR1 MNHEY and CDR2 SMNVEV (reference sequence). The CDR3 length is 16 residues. Trimming took 5 bases from V and 5 from J, leaving 19 bases between them. The CDR3 nucleotides are TGTGCCAGCAGTCTCCGGGGCAGGGACCATGATCAGCCCCAGCATTTT. This gives the protein CASSLRGRDHDQPQHF.

This clonotype was counted once. The chain recombines TRBV7-9 with TRBJ2-5; 7 nucleotides align to TRBD1. V gave up 6 bases and J gave up 1 base; unmatched junction bases: 8. The CDR3 runs 15 residues. Germline CDR1 is SEHNR and CDR2 is FQNEAQ (reference sequence). CDR3 nucleotide sequence: TGTGCCAGCAGTTTCTACCGGGACAGCCAAGAGACCCAGTACTTC. Amino acids: CASSFYRDSQETQYF.

This clonotype was found many times. The chain joins TRBV5-1 to TRBJ1-6; D gene uncertain. The CDR3 length is 15 residues. Germline V gene data show CDR1 as SGHRS and CDR2 as YFSETQ. The V end was cut by 4 bases, the J end by 5 bases, with 13 bases between. The CDR3 sequence is CASSTRGGNNSPLHF. CDR3 sequence (DNA): TGCGCCAGCAGCACCAGAGGCGGCAATAATTCACCCCTCCACTTT.

This clonotype was recorded at least ten times. The J gene is TRBJ2-7, the V gene TRBV20-1; a weak D match, TRBD2 (6 bases). V was cut by 6 bases and J by 3 bases, with 12 bases left in between. Germline CDR1 DFQATT, CDR2 SNEGSKA (reference sequence). The CDR3 length is 12 residues. Here the CDR3 DNA reads TGCAGTGCGATAGGGACTTTCTACGAGCAGTACTTC. Translating it yields CSAIGTFYEQYF.

The chain employs TRBV20-1 and TRBJ2-7; 11 nucleotides match TRBD1. Germline trimming cut 6 bases from V and 4 bases from J; bases unmatched to any gene: 8. CDR1 is DFQATT and CDR2 is SNEGSKA in the germline V gene (reference sequence). The CDR3 is made up of 14 amino acids. In DNA form, the CDR3 reads TGCAGTGCCACATCCCGGGACAGGGGGTACGAGCAGTACTTC. Amino acid sequence: CSATSRDRGYEQYF.

J is TRBJ1-5 and V is TRBV5-1, with TRBD1 matching 7 bases. V was clipped by 2 bases and J by 2 bases; unmatched bases: 4. The CDR3 has 15 amino acids. The germline V gene encodes CDR1 SGHRS and CDR2 YFSETQ. The CDR3 DNA reads as TGCGCCAGCAGCTTTCAGGGGGTGGGCAATCAGCCCCAGCATTTT. The encoded protein is CASSFQGVGNQPQHF.

This clonotype occurred many times. The chain links TRBV7-2 to TRBJ1-1; TRBD1 agrees at 7 bases. V lost 1 base and J lost 6; bases outside the gene matches: 8. Germline values: CDR1 SGHTA, CDR2 FQGNSA. CDR3 length equals 15 residues. In DNA, the CDR3 is TGTGCCAGCAGCTTAGTATCCGCCAGGGGGGCTGAAGCTTTCTTT. It translates to CASSLVSARGAEAFF.

The V call is TRBV2, the J call TRBJ1-5; D is unresolved. This CDR3 contains 15 residues. V lost 5 bases and J lost 0, with 11 bases in between. Germline V gene sequence: CDR1 SNHLY, CDR2 FYNNEI. The chain's CDR3 is CASSQRPASNQPQHF. CDR3 sequence (DNA): TGTGCCAGCAGTCAAAGACCAGCTAGCAATCAGCCCCAGCATTTT.

The J gene is TRBJ2-3, the V gene TRBV4-3; D might be TRBD2 (5 bases). The germline V and J ends were trimmed by 4 bases and 4 bases, with 15 bases remaining between them. CDR1 and CDR2 from the germline V gene are LGHNA and YSLEER. The CDR3 consists of 15 residues. CDR3 residues: CASSLAGVGADTQYF. The CDR3 DNA follows: TGCGCCAGCAGCCTTGCCGGGGTGGGCGCAGATACGCAGTATTTT.

The J gene is TRBJ2-7, the V gene TRBV10-1; 9 positions match TRBD1. The CDR3 is 14 amino acids. Germline CDR1 is WNHNN and CDR2 is SYGVQD (reference sequence). Unmatched junction bases numbered 4, after V lost 7 bases and J lost 0 bases. CDR3 DNA: TGCGCCAGCACCCGGACAGGGGTCTCCTACGAGCAGTACTTC. Translation gives CASTRTGVSYEQYF.